Listed below are T cell receptor beta chains from one sample, sequenced in a study of beta chain features in type 1 diabetes. Clones were read by immunoSEQ multiplex PCR, and TCRdb kept only the in-frame ones, dropping some. The table includes over 500,000 clones, 15% detected once. Sequenced sample: naive CD4+ T cells from blood. The receptors were sampled from a man between 18 and 29 years old in good health. The CDR3 runs from the conserved cysteine through the conserved F or W. The order of the fields is clone size, V gene, D gene, J gene, CDR3 length, CDR3 protein, CDR3 DNA. A D gene is named only where the DNA matches it firmly. The listing skips clone size in some rows; elsewhere it reads once, few, many or a size class.

size: -; V: TRBV7-3; D: -; J: TRBJ1-5; length: 14; CDR3: CASSLNGVNQPQHF; DNA: TGTGCCAGCAGCTTAAACGGCGTGAATCAGCCCCAGCATTTT
size: -; V: TRBV7-4; D: -; J: TRBJ1-5; length: 16; CDR3: CASSFIRPGWRQPQHF; DNA: TGTGCCAGCAGCTTTATAAGACCAGGGTGGAGGCAGCCCCAGCATTTT
size: -; V: TRBV4-3; D: -; J: TRBJ2-3; length: 15; CDR3: CASSQDPGAANTQYF; DNA: TGCGCCAGCAGCCAAGATCCGGGGGCGGCAAATACGCAGTATTTT
size: -; V: TRBV25-1; D: -; J: TRBJ1-2; length: 16; CDR3: CASSVSRGIYTHGYTF; DNA: TGTGCCAGCAGTGTCTCGAGGGGAATCTATACCCATGGCTACACCTTC
size: few; V: TRBV28; D: -; J: TRBJ1-2; length: 16; CDR3: CASSLWGGPRWGGYTF; DNA: TGTGCCAGCAGTTTATGGGGGGGACCCCGGTGGGGTGGCTACACCTTC
size: -; V: TRBV4-1; D: -; J: TRBJ1-2; length: 14; CDR3: CSSSRGAYNYGYTF; DNA: TGCTCCAGCAGCCGCGGGGCTTATAACTATGGCTACACCTTC
size: few; V: TRBV5-1; D: -; J: TRBJ2-5; length: 14; CDR3: CASSSGTDRETQYF; DNA: TGCGCCAGCAGCTCCGGGACGGACAGAGAGACCCAGTACTTC
size: -; V: TRBV29-1; D: -; J: TRBJ2-7; length: 12; CDR3: CSVAGLTFEQYF; DNA: TGCAGCGTTGCTGGTTTGACGTTCGAGCAGTACTTC
size: -; V: TRBV19; D: -; J: TRBJ1-2; length: 15; CDR3: CASSIRPRVDYGYTF; DNA: TGTGCCAGTAGTATTCGGCCGCGGGTAGACTATGGCTACACCTTC
size: -; V: TRBV28; D: -; J: TRBJ1-1; length: 13; CDR3: CASRGAWDTEAFF; DNA: TGTGCCAGCCGGGGGGCGTGGGACACTGAAGCTTTCTTT
size: few; V: TRBV29-1; D: TRBD2; J: TRBJ2-1; length: 14; CDR3: CSVGPSGRAAEQFF; DNA: TGCAGCGTTGGTCCTAGCGGGAGGGCCGCTGAGCAGTTCTTC
size: -; V: TRBV29-1; D: -; J: TRBJ1-1; length: 14; CDR3: CSVDRSGVSTEAFF; DNA: TGCAGCGTTGACAGATCAGGGGTGAGCACTGAAGCTTTCTTT
size: few; V: TRBV28; D: TRBD1; J: TRBJ2-7; length: 15; CDR3: CASSRPGQGLYEQYF; DNA: TGTGCCAGCAGTCGACCGGGACAGGGGTTATACGAGCAGTACTTC
size: few; V: TRBV14; D: TRBD1; J: TRBJ1-1; length: 14; CDR3: CASRLTGWTTEAFF; DNA: TGTGCCAGCAGATTGACAGGGTGGACCACTGAAGCTTTCTTT
size: -; V: TRBV7-9; D: -; J: TRBJ1-4; length: 16; CDR3: CASSDRSNFLNEKLFF; DNA: TGTGCCAGCAGCGACCGATCAAATTTTCTTAATGAAAAACTGTTTTTT
size: -; V: TRBV4-2; D: TRBD2; J: TRBJ2-3; length: 16; CDR3: CASNPGAGGGTDTQYF; DNA: TGTGCCAGCAACCCTGGGGCGGGAGGGGGCACAGATACGCAGTATTTT
size: few; V: TRBV4-2; D: -; J: TRBJ1-1; length: 12; CDR3: CASSQNGPEAFF; DNA: TGTGCCAGCAGCCAGAATGGACCCGAAGCTTTCTTT
size: -; V: TRBV27; D: -; J: TRBJ2-3; length: 14; CDR3: CASQVGRLTDTQYF; DNA: TGTGCCAGCCAAGTTGGGAGACTCACAGATACGCAGTATTTT
size: few; V: TRBV30; D: -; J: TRBJ1-1; length: 13; CDR3: CAWSSQGNTEAFF; DNA: TGTGCCTGGAGCTCCCAGGGAAACACTGAAGCTTTCTTT
size: few; V: TRBV7-2; D: -; J: TRBJ1-6; length: 13; CDR3: CASSLDRGAPLHF; DNA: TGTGCCAGCAGCTTAGACCGGGGGGCGCCCCTCCACTTT
size: few; V: TRBV30; D: -; J: TRBJ1-2; length: 13; CDR3: CAWSTGRHYGYTF; DNA: TGTGCCTGGAGTACGGGCCGGCACTATGGCTACACCTTC
size: -; V: TRBV19; D: -; J: TRBJ2-7; length: 14; CDR3: CASSETFKSYEQYF; DNA: TGTGCCAGTAGTGAGACATTTAAATCCTACGAGCAGTACTTC
size: -; V: TRBV7-3; D: -; J: TRBJ2-1; length: 14; CDR3: CASSFDSSYNEQFF; DNA: TGTGCCAGCAGCTTTGACAGCTCCTACAATGAGCAGTTCTTC
size: few; V: TRBV7-9; D: TRBD1; J: TRBJ1-6; length: 15; CDR3: CASSISDRGRSPLHF; DNA: TGTGCCAGCAGCATATCGGACAGGGGACGATCACCCCTCCACTTT
size: -; V: TRBV9; D: -; J: TRBJ1-6; length: 16; CDR3: CASSTTADGYNSPLHF; DNA: TGTGCCAGCAGCACTACAGCGGACGGTTATAATTCACCCCTCCACTTT
size: -; V: TRBV4-3; D: -; J: TRBJ1-2; length: 14; CDR3: CASSQEASTTGYTF; DNA: TGCGCCAGCAGCCAAGAAGCGAGCACTACGGGCTACACCTTC
size: few; V: TRBV6-5; D: -; J: TRBJ2-5; length: 16; CDR3: CASSYSKGGMGETQYF; DNA: TGTGCCAGCAGTTACTCGAAGGGCGGGATGGGGGAGACCCAGTACTTC
size: -; V: TRBV4-1; D: -; J: TRBJ2-3; length: 16; CDR3: CASSPSRISSTDTQYF; DNA: TGCGCCAGCAGCCCCAGCAGGATTAGCAGCACAGATACGCAGTATTTT
size: -; V: TRBV7-9; D: -; J: TRBJ2-4; length: 17; CDR3: CASSLVHPGSAKNIQYF; DNA: TGTGCCAGCAGCTTAGTTCATCCAGGTTCAGCCAAAAACATTCAGTACTTC
size: few; V: TRBV29-1; D: -; J: TRBJ2-5; length: 11; CDR3: CSVQPQETQYF; DNA: TGCAGCGTCCAGCCTCAAGAGACCCAGTACTTC
size: -; V: TRBV7-3; D: TRBD1; J: TRBJ2-2; length: 15; CDR3: CASSLNRQGSGELFF; DNA: TGTGCCAGCAGCTTAAACAGACAGGGCTCCGGGGAGCTGTTTTTT
size: -; V: TRBV4-1; D: -; J: TRBJ2-1; length: 16; CDR3: CASSQTPGAAYNEQFF; DNA: TGCGCCAGCAGCCAAACCCCGGGGGCAGCTTACAATGAGCAGTTCTTC